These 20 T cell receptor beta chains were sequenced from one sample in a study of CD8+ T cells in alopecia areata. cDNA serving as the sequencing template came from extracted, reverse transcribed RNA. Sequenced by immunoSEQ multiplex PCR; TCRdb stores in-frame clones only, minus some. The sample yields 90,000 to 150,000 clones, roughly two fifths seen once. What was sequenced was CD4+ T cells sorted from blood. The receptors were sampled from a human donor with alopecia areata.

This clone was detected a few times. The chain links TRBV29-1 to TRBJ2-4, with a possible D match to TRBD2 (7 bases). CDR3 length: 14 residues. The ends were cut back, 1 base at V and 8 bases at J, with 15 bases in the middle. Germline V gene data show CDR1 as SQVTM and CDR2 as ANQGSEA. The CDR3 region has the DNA TGCAGCGTTGAAGGCGGGGGCGCGGGATACATTCAGTACTTC. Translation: CSVEGGGAGYIQYF.

The CDR3 loop reads CASSLFGGDGNQPQHF. In DNA, the CDR3 is TGTGCCAGCAGCTTATTCGGGGGGGACGGCAATCAGCCCCAGCATTTT. The chain recombines TRBV7-2 with TRBJ1-5; D might be TRBD1 (5 bases). The germline V gene has CDR1 SGHTA and CDR2 FQGNSA. The V end was cut by 2 bases, the J end by 2 bases, with 13 bases between. This CDR3 has 16 amino acids.

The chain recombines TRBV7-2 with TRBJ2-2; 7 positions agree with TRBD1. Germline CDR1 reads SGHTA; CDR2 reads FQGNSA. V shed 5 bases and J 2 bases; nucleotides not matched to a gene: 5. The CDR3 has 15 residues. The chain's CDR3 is CASSLQGPNTGELFF. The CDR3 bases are TGTGCCAGCAGCCTACAGGGGCCCAACACCGGGGAGCTGTTTTTT.

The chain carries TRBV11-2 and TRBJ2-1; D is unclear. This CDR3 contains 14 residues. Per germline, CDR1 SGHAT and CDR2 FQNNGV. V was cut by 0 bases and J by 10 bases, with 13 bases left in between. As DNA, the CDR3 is TGTGCCAGCAGCTTAGATCTGTCGGGTGGGGAGCAGTTCTTC. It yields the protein CASSLDLSGGEQFF.

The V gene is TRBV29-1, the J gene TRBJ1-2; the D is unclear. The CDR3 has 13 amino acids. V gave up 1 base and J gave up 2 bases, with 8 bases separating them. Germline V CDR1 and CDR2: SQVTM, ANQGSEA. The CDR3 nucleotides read TGCAGCGTTGAAGCGGTGCAGAACTATGGCTACACCTTC. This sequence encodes CSVEAVQNYGYTF.

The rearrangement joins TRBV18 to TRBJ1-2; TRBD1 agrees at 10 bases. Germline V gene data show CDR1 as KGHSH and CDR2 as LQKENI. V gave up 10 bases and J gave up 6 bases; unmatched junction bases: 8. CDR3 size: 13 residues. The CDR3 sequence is CATGAGTGDGYTF. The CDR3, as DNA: TGTGCCACCGGCGCGGGGACAGGGGATGGCTACACCTTC.

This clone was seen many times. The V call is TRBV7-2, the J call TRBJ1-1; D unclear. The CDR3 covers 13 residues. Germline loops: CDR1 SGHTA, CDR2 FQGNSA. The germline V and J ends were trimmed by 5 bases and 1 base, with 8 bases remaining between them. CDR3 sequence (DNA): TGTGCCAGCAGCCAAACTACGAACACTGAAGCTTTCTTT. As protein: CASSQTTNTEAFF.

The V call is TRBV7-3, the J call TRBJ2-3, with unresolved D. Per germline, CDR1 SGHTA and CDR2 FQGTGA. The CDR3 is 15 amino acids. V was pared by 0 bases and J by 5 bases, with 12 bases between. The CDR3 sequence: CASSLTLQAVDTQYF. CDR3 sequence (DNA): TGTGCCAGCAGCTTAACGTTGCAGGCCGTAGATACGCAGTATTTT.

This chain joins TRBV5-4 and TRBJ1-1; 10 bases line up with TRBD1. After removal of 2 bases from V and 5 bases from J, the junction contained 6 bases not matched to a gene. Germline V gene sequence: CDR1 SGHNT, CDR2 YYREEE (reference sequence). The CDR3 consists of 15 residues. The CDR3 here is CASSLDRGRKTEAFF. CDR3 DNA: TGTGCCAGCAGCTTAGACAGGGGGCGGAAAACTGAAGCTTTCTTT.

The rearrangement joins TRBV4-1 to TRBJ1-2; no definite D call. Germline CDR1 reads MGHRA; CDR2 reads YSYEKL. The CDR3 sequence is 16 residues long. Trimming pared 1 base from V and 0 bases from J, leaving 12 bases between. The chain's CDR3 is CASSQGPAVPNYGYTF. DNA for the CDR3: TGCGCCAGCAGCCAAGGTCCGGCGGTCCCTAACTATGGCTACACCTTC.

The CDR3 bases are TGTGCCAGCAGTTACGTCGTCGGTAACACCGGGGAGCTGTTTTTT. As protein: CASSYVVGNTGELFF. The gene calls are TRBV6-5 and TRBJ2-2; D unclear. V gave up 2 bases and J gave up 2 bases, with 9 bases separating them. Germline assignment: CDR1 MNHEY and CDR2 SVGAGI. The CDR3 totals 15 residues.

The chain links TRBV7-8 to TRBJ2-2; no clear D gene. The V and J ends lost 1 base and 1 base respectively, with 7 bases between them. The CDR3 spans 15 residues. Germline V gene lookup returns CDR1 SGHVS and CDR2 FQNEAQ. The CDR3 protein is CASSLEFGNTGELFF. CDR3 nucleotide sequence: TGTGCCAGCAGCTTAGAGTTCGGGAACACCGGGGAGCTGTTTTTT.

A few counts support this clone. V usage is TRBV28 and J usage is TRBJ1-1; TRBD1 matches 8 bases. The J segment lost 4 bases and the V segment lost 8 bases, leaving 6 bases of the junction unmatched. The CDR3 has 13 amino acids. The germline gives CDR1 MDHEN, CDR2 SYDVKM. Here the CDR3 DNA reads TGTGCCAGCGCAGGGGGCGAAGGCACTGAAGCTTTCTTT. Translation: CASAGGEGTEAFF.

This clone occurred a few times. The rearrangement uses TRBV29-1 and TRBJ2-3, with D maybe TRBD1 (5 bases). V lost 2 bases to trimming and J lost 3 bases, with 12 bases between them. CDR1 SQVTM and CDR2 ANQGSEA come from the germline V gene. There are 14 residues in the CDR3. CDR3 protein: CSVEKGLGTDTQYF. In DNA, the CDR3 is TGCAGCGTTGAAAAGGGGCTGGGAACAGATACGCAGTATTTT.

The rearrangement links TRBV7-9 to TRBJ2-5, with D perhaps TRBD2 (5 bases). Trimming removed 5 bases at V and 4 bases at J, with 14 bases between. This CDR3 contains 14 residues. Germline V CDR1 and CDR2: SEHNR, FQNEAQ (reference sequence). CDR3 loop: CASSRNGGPETQYF. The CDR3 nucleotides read TGTGCCAGCAGCCGAAACGGAGGCCCAGAGACCCAGTACTTC. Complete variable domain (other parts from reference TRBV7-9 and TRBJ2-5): DTGVSQNPRHKITKRGQNVTFRCDPISEHNRLYWYRQTLGQGPEFLTYFQNEAQLEKSRLLSDRFSAERPKGSFSTLEIQRTEQGDSAMYLCASSRNGGPETQYFGPGTRLLVL.

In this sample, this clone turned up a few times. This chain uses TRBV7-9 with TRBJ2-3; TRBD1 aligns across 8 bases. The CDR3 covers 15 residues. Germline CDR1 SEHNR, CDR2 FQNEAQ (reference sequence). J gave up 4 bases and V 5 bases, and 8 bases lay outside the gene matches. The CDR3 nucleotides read TGTGCCAGCAGCCCTTGGACAGGGTCAGCAGATACGCAGTATTTT. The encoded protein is CASSPWTGSADTQYF.

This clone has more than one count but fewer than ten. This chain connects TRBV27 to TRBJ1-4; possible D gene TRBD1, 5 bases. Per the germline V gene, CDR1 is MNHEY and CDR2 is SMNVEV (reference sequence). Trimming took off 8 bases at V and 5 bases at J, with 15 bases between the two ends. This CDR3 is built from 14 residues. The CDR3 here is CASRRGRRNEKLFF. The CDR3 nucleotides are TGTGCCAGCCGAAGGGGACGGCGCAATGAAAAACTGTTTTTT.

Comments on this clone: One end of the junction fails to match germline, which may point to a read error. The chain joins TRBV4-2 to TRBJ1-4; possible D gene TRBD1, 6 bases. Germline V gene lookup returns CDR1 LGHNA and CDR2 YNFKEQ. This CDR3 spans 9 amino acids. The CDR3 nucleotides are TGTGCCAGCAGCCAGAGACAGGTTTTT. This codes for CASSQRQVF.

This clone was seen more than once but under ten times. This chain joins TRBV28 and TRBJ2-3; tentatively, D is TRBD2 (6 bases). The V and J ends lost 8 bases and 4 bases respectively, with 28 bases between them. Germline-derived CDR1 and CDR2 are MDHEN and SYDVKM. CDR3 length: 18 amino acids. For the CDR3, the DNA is TGTGCCAGCGGAACCGGGACTTCACTATCGGGGGATTCAGATACGCAGTATTTT. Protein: CASGTGTSLSGDSDTQYF.

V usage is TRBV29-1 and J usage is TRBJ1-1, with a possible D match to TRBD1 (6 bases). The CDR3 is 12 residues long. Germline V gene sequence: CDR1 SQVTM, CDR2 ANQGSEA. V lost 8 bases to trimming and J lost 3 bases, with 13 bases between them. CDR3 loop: CSSRRGDTEAFF. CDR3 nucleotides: TGCAGCTCCCGGAGGGGGGACACTGAAGCTTTCTTT. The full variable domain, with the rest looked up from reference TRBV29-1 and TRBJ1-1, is SAVISQKPSRDICQRGTSLTIQCQVDSQVTMMFWYRQQPGQSLTLIATANQGSEATYESGFVIDKFPISRPNLTFSTLTVSNMSPEDSSIYLCSSRRGDTEAFFGQGTRLTVV.